This TCR beta chain is drawn from a study of identical twins. Points from the study as a whole: In monozygotic twins, models underestimated the sharing of out-of-frame TCR alpha. For zero-insertion analyses, partial confounding could come from invariant MAIT and iNKT cells.

This clonotype was seen only a few times. Its matching antigen is unknown. CDR3 length: 14 amino acids. All of the donors were Caucasians in good health. TCRdb ran MiXCR on the 5' RACE reads and lists one entry per CDR3 protein. This repertoire shows about 250,000 distinct CDR3 sequences, more than 12% found once; its top ten account for 8.5% to 10%. The chain uses TRBV21-1 and TRBJ2-7; the table gives TRBD2 as D, unverified against the DNA. TRBV21-1 represents a pseudogene. This receptor was taken from a woman between 18 and 30 years old in good health. Sequenced input: memory (CD45RO+) T cells sorted from blood. CDR3 protein: CASFGRVFDYEQYF. CDR3 nucleotide sequence: TGTGCCAGCTTCGGCAGGGTGTTTGACTACGAGCAGTACTTC.